A single sample is the source of the 26 T cell receptor beta chains below, sequenced in a study of blood T cell repertoires in COVID-19. Using immunoSEQ multiplex PCR, the repertoire was profiled, and TCRdb retains in-frame clones only, with some absent. The repertoire holds 110,000 or so clones, with approximately 87% as singletons. Sequences were obtained from peripheral blood. Receptors originate from a woman between 50 and 59 years old with acute or convalescent COVID-19.

The chain is built from TRBV5-8 and TRBJ1-2; the D gene is possibly TRBD1 (5 bases). This CDR3 has 18 residues. V was trimmed by 6 bases and J by 2 bases, leaving 26 bases between them. Looked up from germline, CDR1 is SGHTS and CDR2 is YDEGEE. CDR3 DNA: TGTGCCAGCACTGTCTACCGACAGCGCGGAGACTCAAACTATGGCTACACCTTC. It translates to CASTVYRQRGDSNYGYTF.

This chain connects TRBV5-1 to TRBJ2-6; 7 positions match TRBD1. Germline lookup yields CDR1 SGHRS and CDR2 YFSETQ. The V and J ends lost 7 bases and 0 bases, in that order; junction bases with no gene match: 7. The CDR3 loop spans 16 amino acids. In DNA form, the CDR3 reads TGCGCCAGCCGACAGGGCCTTTCCTCTGGGGCCAACGTCCTGACTTTC. Translating it yields CASRQGLSSGANVLTF. Full variable domain (outside the CDR3, taken from reference TRBV5-1 and TRBJ2-6): KAGVTQTPRYLIKTRGQQVTLSCSPISGHRSVSWYQQTPGQGLQFLFEYFSETQRNKGNFPGRFSGRQFSNSRSEMNVSTLELGDSALYLCASRQGLSSGANVLTFGAGSRLTVL.

The chain recombines TRBV6-5 with TRBJ2-2, with D possibly being TRBD1 (6 bases). Trimming pared 10 bases from V and 5 bases from J, leaving 17 bases between. Germline CDR1 is MNHEY and CDR2 is SVGAGI. This CDR3 has 14 residues. This CDR3 is CATHREGVTGELFF. The CDR3 DNA reads as TGTGCCACCCACAGGGAAGGGGTAACCGGGGAGCTGTTTTTT.

The J gene is TRBJ2-2, the V gene TRBV5-1; 13 bases are shared with TRBD2. The germline gives CDR1 SGHRS, CDR2 YFSETQ. Trimming at V came to 3 bases and at J to 6 bases, leaving 8 bases not matched to a gene. The CDR3 totals 17 residues. CDR3 DNA sequence: TGCGCCAGCAGCTCCCGACTAGCGGGGGGTATCCCCGGGGAGCTGTTTTTT. Protein sequence: CASSSRLAGGIPGELFF.

The rearrangement joins TRBV6-5 to TRBJ1-5; D perhaps matches TRBD1 (5 bases). This CDR3 spans 15 amino acids. The V end was cut by 7 bases, the J end by 3 bases, with 16 bases between. Germline loops: CDR1 MNHEY, CDR2 SVGAGI. CDR3 nucleotide sequence: TGTGCCAGCATGGGATTAAACAGGTTCAATCAGCCCCAGCATTTT. Amino acid sequence: CASMGLNRFNQPQHF.

The chain carries TRBV18 and TRBJ2-7; 9 nucleotides agree with TRBD1. Germline CDR1 reads KGHSH; CDR2 reads LQKENI. V dropped 7 bases and J dropped 7; count of bases not matched to a gene: 8. CDR3 length equals 13 residues. CDR3 DNA: TGTGCCAGCTTTCGGGACAGGGCAGAAGAGCAGTACTTC. Protein product: CASFRDRAEEQYF.

V and J are TRBV21-1 and TRBJ1-4; the table calls TRBD1, which could not be checked here. TRBV21-1 is flagged as a pseudogene. CDR3 length equals 15 residues. The CDR3 protein is CASSFRDKECEKLFF. CDR3 in DNA: TGTGCCAGCAGCTTCCGGGACAAAGAGTGTGAAAAACTGTTTTTT.

This clone has only a few counts. The chain links TRBV19 to TRBJ1-1; a possible D gene is TRBD1 (5 bases). The germline gives CDR1 LNHDA, CDR2 SQIVND (reference sequence). CDR3 length: 15 residues. Trimming removed 7 bases at V and 4 bases at J, with 19 bases between. The CDR3 loop is CASIPGLTKTTEAFF. Written as DNA, the CDR3 is TGTGCCAGTATCCCGGGACTCACTAAGACCACTGAAGCTTTCTTT.

V is TRBV28 and J is TRBJ2-3, with TRBD2 matching over 7 bases. The CDR3 has 15 residues. Losses at the gene ends were 0 bases for V and 1 base for J; bases not matched to a gene: 1. Germline CDR1 and CDR2: MDHEN and SYDVKM. CDR3 sequence (DNA): TGTGCCAGCAGTTTATGGCTAGCGGGCACAGATACGCAGTATTTT. It encodes CASSLWLAGTDTQYF.

The chain employs TRBV6-4 and TRBJ2-1; D may be TRBD1 (7 bases). The germline V and J ends were trimmed by 4 bases and 9 bases, with 16 bases remaining between them. CDR3 length: 14 amino acids. Per the germline V gene, CDR1 is MRHNA and CDR2 is SNTAGT. Here the CDR3 reads CASSGPGGPGEQFF. The CDR3 nucleotides read TGTGCCAGCAGTGGGCCAGGGGGGCCGGGTGAGCAGTTCTTC.

In regard to this clone: Germline is not matched at one junction end, which may reflect a read error. The chain couples TRBV5-3 to TRBJ2-4, with 10 bases lining up with TRBD2. TRBV5-3 is given ORF status, its function remaining uncertain. This CDR3 region has 13 residues. CDR3 sequence reads: CARSLANIAGGVF. As DNA, the CDR3 is TGTGCCAGAAGCTTAGCCAATATAGCGGGGGGCGTCTTC.

The genes are TRBV3-1 (or the pseudogene TRBV3-2) and TRBJ1-1, with D unclear. The CDR3 has 12 amino acids. Trimming took 0 bases from V and 7 from J, leaving 6 bases between them. CDR1 and CDR2 (germline): LGHDT, YNNKEL (reference sequence). CDR3 residues: CASSQELSEAFF. For the CDR3, the DNA is TGTGCCAGCAGCCAAGAGTTGAGTGAAGCTTTCTTT.

The chain links TRBV28 to TRBJ1-1; TRBD1 might be the D (5 bases). Germline CDR1 is MDHEN and CDR2 is SYDVKM. V was clipped by 1 base and J by 0 bases, with 15 bases between them. The CDR3 consists of 17 residues. The DNA of the CDR3 is TGTGCCAGCAGTTTATCAGGGCTAATGGCCATGAACACTGAAGCTTTCTTT. Residues: CASSLSGLMAMNTEAFF.

The CDR3 region is CASSIPGLTGELFF. In nucleotides, the CDR3 is TGCGCCAGCAGCATTCCGGGACTCACCGGGGAGCTGTTTTTT. The J gene is TRBJ2-2, the V gene TRBV5-1; maybe TRBD2 (6 bases). CDR3 size: 14 residues. Germline lookup yields CDR1 SGHRS and CDR2 YFSETQ. The V gene lost 4 bases and the J gene lost 4 bases, with 11 bases spanning the gap.

The V gene is TRBV28, the J gene TRBJ1-2; D is unresolved. Trimming pared 7 bases from V and 2 bases from J, leaving 8 bases between. The CDR3 extends over 12 amino acids. CDR1 and CDR2 (germline): MDHEN, SYDVKM. CDR3: CASMRVNYGYTF. CDR3 DNA sequence: TGTGCCAGCATGAGGGTAAACTATGGCTACACCTTC.

The chain uses TRBV9 and TRBJ2-1, with 8 bases aligning to TRBD2. Trimming removed 3 bases from V and 8 bases from J; junction bases left unmatched: 10. The CDR3 spans 15 residues. The V gene's germline CDR1 is SGDLS and CDR2 YYNGEE. This CDR3 reads CASSEWNGGADEQFF. In DNA, the CDR3 is TGTGCCAGCAGCGAGTGGAACGGGGGGGCGGATGAGCAGTTCTTC.

The chain joins TRBV6-4 to TRBJ1-5; D possibly corresponds to TRBD1 (6 bases). Germline V CDR1 and CDR2: MRHNA, SNTAGT. The CDR3 is 15 residues long. V was pared by 2 bases and J by 1 base, with 9 bases between. This chain's CDR3 is CASSDEGVSNQPQHF. The DNA for the CDR3 is TGTGCCAGCAGTGACGAGGGGGTGAGCAATCAGCCCCAGCATTTT.

A word on this clone: Other DNA sequences in the same sample also yield this CDR3. This rearrangement joins TRBV28 to TRBJ1-4; no firm D call. V was trimmed by 3 bases and J by 2 bases, leaving 10 bases between them. The CDR3 covers 15 residues. Germline assignment: CDR1 MDHEN and CDR2 SYDVKM. The CDR3 DNA reads as TGTGCCAGCAGTTTGGGTGGGCTGACTAATGAAAAACTGTTTTTT. Translating it yields CASSLGGLTNEKLFF.

The chain employs TRBV19 and TRBJ1-6, with 9 nucleotides matching TRBD1. V trimming: 4 bases; J trimming: 11 bases; junction bases outside the gene matches: 6. The CDR3 is made up of 14 amino acids. Germline CDR1 is LNHDA and CDR2 is SQIVND (reference sequence). The CDR3 protein is CASSTGQGLAPLHF. DNA of the CDR3: TGTGCCAGTAGTACGGGACAGGGTCTTGCACCCCTCCACTTT.

The DNA for the CDR3 is TGTGCCAGCAGCCCACAGGGATTAGGGAATCAGCCCCAGCATTTT. Residues: CASSPQGLGNQPQHF. The rearrangement joins TRBV6-5 to TRBJ1-5; D possibly corresponds to TRBD1 (6 bases). Germline lookup yields CDR1 MNHEY and CDR2 SVGAGI. The V and J ends lost 6 bases and 4 bases respectively, with 16 bases between them. The CDR3 runs 15 residues.

This clone came up a few times. The chain couples TRBV18 to TRBJ1-1; D gene ambiguous. Deletions cut 2 bases from V and 1 base from J, with 11 bases between. CDR1 is KGHSH and CDR2 is LQKENI in the germline V gene. The CDR3 sequence is 15 residues long. CDR3 region: CASSPNTSPNTEAFF. CDR3 bases: TGTGCCAGCTCACCAAACACCTCCCCGAACACTGAAGCTTTCTTT.

The chain has TRBV4-1 and TRBJ1-2; D uncertain. Germline CDR1 and CDR2: MGHRA and YSYEKL. The CDR3 is made up of 14 amino acids. The V gene lost 0 bases and the J gene lost 7 bases, with 12 bases spanning the gap. CDR3 amino acids: CASSQDLTTGGYTF. Here the CDR3 DNA reads TGCGCCAGCAGCCAAGATCTAACCACGGGTGGCTACACCTTC.

The V call is TRBV9, the J call TRBJ2-7; D remains ambiguous. Germline lookup yields CDR1 SGDLS and CDR2 YYNGEE. The CDR3 totals 15 residues. The V end was cut by 1 base, the J end by 6 bases, with 17 bases between. The DNA for the CDR3 is TGTGCCAGCAGCGTAACGTTGGCCCCCTCAGGCGAGCAGTACTTC. Translated: CASSVTLAPSGEQYF.

This clone has a handful of counts. This chain connects TRBV6-5 to TRBJ1-2; tentatively, D is TRBD1 (5 bases). This CDR3 is 13 amino acids long. The V gene lost 5 bases and the J gene lost 4 bases, with 11 bases spanning the gap. CDR1 and CDR2 (germline): MNHEY, SVGAGI. CDR3 residues: CASSRQLLYGYTF. The CDR3 DNA is TGTGCCAGCAGTAGACAGCTCCTCTATGGCTACACCTTC.

The chain employs TRBV5-1 and TRBJ2-5; TRBD2 agrees at 12 bases. From germline, CDR1 is SGHRS and CDR2 YFSETQ. The V gene end was trimmed by 0 bases and the J gene end by 5 bases; junction bases not matched to a gene: 8. The CDR3 covers 17 residues. The CDR3 nucleotides are TGCGCCAGCAGCTTGGCTGCTAGCGGGGGGGCAGGGGAGACCCAGTACTTC. Amino acid sequence: CASSLAASGGAGETQYF.

The chain joins TRBV5-1 to TRBJ1-4; D not certain. CDR1 and CDR2 (germline): SGHRS, YFSETQ. Trimming removed 3 bases from V and 1 base from J, with 7 bases in between. The CDR3 length is 14 residues. CDR3 coding DNA: TGCGCCAGCAGCTCATTCGGAACTAATGAAAAACTGTTTTTT. It codes for CASSSFGTNEKLFF.